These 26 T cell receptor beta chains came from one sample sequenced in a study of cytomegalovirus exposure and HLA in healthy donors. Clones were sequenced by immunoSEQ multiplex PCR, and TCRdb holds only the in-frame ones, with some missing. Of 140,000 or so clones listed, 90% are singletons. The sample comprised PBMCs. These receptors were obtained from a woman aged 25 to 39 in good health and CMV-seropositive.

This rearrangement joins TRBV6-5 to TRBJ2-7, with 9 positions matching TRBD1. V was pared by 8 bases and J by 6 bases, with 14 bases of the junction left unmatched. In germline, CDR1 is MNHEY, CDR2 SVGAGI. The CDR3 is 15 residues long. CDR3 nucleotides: TGTGCCAGCCACTCTGGTGGGACAGGGAGGTTCGAGCAGTACTTC. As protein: CASHSGGTGRFEQYF.

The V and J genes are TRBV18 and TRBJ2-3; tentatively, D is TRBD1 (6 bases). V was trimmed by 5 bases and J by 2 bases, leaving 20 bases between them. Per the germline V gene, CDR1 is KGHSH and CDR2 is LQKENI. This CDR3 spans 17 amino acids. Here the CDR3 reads CASSIGSGQVLTDTQYF. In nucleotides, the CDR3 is TGTGCCAGCTCAATTGGGTCGGGACAAGTACTCACAGATACGCAGTATTTT.

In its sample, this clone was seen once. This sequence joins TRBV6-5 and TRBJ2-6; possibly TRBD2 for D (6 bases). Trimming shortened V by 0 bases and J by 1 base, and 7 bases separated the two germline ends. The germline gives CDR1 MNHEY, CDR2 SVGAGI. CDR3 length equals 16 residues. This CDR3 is CASSYSEGSGANVLTF. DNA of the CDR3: TGTGCCAGCAGTTACTCGGAGGGATCTGGGGCCAACGTCCTGACTTTC.

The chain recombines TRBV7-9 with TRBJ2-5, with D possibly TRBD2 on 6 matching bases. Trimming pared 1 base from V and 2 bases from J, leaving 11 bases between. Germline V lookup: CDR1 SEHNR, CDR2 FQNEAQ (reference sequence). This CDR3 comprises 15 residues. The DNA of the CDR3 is TGTGCCAGCAGCTTAGGGACGGGGGAACAAGAGACCCAGTACTTC. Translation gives CASSLGTGEQETQYF.

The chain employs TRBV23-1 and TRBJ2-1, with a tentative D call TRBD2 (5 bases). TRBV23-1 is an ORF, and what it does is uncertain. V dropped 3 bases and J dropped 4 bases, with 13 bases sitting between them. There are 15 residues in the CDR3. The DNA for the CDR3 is TGCGCCAGCAGTCACGAGGGCCCCTTGTACAATGAGCAGTTCTTC. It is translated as CASSHEGPLYNEQFF.

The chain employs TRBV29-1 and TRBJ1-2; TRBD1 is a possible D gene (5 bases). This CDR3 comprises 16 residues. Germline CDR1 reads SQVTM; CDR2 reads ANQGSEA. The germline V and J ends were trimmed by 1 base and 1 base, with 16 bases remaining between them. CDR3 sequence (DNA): TGCAGCGTTGAAGTCAAGCCAGGGCTGGTTAACTATGGCTACACCTTC. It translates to CSVEVKPGLVNYGYTF.

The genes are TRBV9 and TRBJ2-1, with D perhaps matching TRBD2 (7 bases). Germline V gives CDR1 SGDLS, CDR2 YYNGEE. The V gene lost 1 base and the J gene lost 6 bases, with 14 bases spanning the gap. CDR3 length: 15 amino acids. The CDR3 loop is CASSVTAGAVNEQFF. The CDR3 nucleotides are TGTGCCAGCAGCGTAACGGCGGGGGCGGTCAATGAGCAGTTCTTC.

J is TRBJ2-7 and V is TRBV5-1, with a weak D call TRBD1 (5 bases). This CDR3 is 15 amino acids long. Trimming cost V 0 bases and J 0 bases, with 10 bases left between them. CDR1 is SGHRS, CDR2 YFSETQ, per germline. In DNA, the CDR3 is TGCGCCAGCAGCTTGGGCGCCAGGGCCTCCTACGAGCAGTACTTC. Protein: CASSLGARASYEQYF.

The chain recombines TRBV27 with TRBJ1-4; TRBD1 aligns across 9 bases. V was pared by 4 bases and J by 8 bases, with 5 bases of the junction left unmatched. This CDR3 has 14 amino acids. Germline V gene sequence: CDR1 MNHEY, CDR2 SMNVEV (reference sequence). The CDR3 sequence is CASSSTGGNEKLFF. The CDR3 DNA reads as TGTGCCAGCAGTTCGACAGGGGGGAACGAAAAACTGTTTTTT.

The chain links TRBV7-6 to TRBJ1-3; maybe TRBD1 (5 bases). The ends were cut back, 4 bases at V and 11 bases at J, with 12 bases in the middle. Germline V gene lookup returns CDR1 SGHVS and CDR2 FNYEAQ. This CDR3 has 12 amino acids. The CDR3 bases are TGTGCCAGCAGCTCCGCGGGGACCCCCATATATTTT. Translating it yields CASSSAGTPIYF.

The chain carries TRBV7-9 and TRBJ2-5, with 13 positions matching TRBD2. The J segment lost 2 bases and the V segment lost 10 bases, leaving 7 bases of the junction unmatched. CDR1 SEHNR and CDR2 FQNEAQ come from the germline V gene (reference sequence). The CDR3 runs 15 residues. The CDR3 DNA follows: TGTGCCATGGGGACTAGCGGGAATCTTCAAGAGACCCAGTACTTC. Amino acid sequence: CAMGTSGNLQETQYF.

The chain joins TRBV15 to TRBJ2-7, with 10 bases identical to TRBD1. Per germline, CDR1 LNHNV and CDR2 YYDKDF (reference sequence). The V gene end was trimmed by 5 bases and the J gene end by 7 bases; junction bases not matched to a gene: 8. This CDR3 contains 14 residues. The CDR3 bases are TGTGCCACCAGCGTCGACAGGGGGCTGTCGGAGCAGTACTTC. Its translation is CATSVDRGLSEQYF.

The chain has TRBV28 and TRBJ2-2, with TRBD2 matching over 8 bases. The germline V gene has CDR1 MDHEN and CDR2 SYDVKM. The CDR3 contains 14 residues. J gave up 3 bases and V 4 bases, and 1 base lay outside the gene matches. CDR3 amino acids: CASSSGGDTGELFF. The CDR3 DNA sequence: TGTGCCAGCAGTTCGGGGGGGGACACCGGGGAGCTGTTTTTT.

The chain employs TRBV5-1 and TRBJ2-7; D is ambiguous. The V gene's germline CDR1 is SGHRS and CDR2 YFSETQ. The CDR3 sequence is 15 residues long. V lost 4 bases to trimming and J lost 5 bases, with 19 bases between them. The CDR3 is CASSLVPSIENEQYF. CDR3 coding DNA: TGCGCCAGCAGCCTTGTCCCAAGCATAGAAAACGAGCAGTACTTC. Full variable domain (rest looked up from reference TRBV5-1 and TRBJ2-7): KAGVTQTPRYLIKTRGQQVTLSCSPISGHRSVSWYQQTPGQGLQFLFEYFSETQRNKGNFPGRFSGRQFSNSRSEMNVSTLELGDSALYLCASSLVPSIENEQYFGPGTRLTVT.

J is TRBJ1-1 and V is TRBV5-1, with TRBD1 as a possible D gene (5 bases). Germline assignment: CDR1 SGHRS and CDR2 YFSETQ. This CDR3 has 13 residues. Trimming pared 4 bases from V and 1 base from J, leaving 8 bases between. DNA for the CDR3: TGCGCCAGCAGCGATCAGGGGAACACTGAAGCTTTCTTT. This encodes CASSDQGNTEAFF.

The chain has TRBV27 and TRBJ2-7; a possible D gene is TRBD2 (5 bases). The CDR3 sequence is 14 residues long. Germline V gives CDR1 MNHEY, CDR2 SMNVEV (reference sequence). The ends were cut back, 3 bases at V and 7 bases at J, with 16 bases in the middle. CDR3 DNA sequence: TGTGCCAGCAGTTTTAGGGAGTGGTTGAAAGAGCAGTACTTC. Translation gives CASSFREWLKEQYF.

The CDR3 nucleotides read TGTGCCACCAGCTCAAGATTCGGACTATCTAACAATGAGCAGTTCTTC. Encoded protein: CATSSRFGLSNNEQFF. The rearrangement links TRBV15 to TRBJ2-1; TRBD2 is a possible D gene (6 bases). CDR3 size: 16 residues. Germline V gene lookup returns CDR1 LNHNV and CDR2 YYDKDF (reference sequence). Trimming took off 5 bases at V and 5 bases at J, with 19 bases between the two ends. The entire variable domain, with the rest obtained from reference TRBV15 and TRBJ2-1, is as follows: DAMVIQNPRYQVTQFGKPVTLSCSQTLNHNVMYWYQQKSSQAPKLLFHYYDKDFNNEADTPDNFQSRRPNTSFCFLDIRSPGLGDTAMYLCATSSRFGLSNNEQFFGPGTRLTVL.

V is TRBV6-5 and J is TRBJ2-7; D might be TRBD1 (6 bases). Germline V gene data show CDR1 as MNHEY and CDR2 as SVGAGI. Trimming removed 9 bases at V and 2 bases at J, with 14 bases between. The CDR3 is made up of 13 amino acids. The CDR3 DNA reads TGTGCCAGTCGGACAGAAACCCCCTACGAGCAGTACTTC. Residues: CASRTETPYEQYF.

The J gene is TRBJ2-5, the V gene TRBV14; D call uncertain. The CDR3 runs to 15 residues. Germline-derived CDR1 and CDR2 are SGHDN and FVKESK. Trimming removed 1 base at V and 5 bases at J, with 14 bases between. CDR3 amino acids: CASSQGALRWETQYF. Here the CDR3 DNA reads TGTGCCAGCAGCCAAGGAGCGCTACGGTGGGAGACCCAGTACTTC.

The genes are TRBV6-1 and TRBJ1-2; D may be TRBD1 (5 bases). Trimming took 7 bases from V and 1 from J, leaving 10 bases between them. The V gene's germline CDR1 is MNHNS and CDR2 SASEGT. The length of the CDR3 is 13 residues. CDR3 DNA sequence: TGTGCCAGCAATCCCGGGGGTAACTATGGCTACACCTTC. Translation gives CASNPGGNYGYTF.

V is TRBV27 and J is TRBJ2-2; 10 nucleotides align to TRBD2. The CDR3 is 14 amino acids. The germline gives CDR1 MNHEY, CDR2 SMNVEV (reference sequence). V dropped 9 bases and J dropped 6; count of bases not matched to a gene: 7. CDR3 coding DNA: TGTGCCAGAGCGGGAGGGTATGGTTCCGGGGAGCTGTTTTTT. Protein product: CARAGGYGSGELFF.

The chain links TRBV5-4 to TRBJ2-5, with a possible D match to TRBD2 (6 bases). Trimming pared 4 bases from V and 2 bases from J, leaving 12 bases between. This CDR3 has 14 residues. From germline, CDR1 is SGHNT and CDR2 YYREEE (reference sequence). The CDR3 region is CASSRDSTQETQYF. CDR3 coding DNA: TGTGCCAGCAGCCGGGACTCCACTCAAGAGACCCAGTACTTC.

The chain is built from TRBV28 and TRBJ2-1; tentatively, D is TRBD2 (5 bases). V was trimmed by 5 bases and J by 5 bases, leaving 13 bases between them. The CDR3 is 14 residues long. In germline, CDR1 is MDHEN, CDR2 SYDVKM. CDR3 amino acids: CASSPLVSHNEQFF. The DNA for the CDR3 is TGTGCCAGCAGTCCACTAGTCTCGCACAATGAGCAGTTCTTC.

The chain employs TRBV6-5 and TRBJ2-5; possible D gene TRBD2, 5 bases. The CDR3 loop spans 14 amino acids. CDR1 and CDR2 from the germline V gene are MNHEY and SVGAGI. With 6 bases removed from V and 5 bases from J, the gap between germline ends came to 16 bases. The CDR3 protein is CASSPPGVRETQYF. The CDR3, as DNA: TGTGCCAGCAGCCCTCCCGGGGTGAGGGAGACCCAGTACTTC.

CDR3 sequence reads: CASSSDAGVGGTDTQYF. CDR3 in DNA: TGCGCCAGCAGCTCCGACGCCGGGGTCGGCGGCACAGATACGCAGTATTTT. The genes are TRBV5-1 and TRBJ2-3, with a tentative D call TRBD2 (5 bases). V shed 3 bases and J shed 1 base, with 18 bases lying between them. Germline loops: CDR1 SGHRS, CDR2 YFSETQ. CDR3 length: 17 residues.

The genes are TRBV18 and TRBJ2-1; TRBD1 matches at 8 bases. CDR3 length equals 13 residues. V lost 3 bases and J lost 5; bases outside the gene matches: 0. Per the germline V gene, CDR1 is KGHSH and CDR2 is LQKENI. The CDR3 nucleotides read TGTGCCAGCTCACCGGACAGGGACAATGAGCAGTTCTTC. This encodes CASSPDRDNEQFF.